The clone carrying this T cell receptor beta chain appeared once. Its specificity is unknown. V gave up 5 bases and J gave up 11 bases; unmatched junction bases: 5. The CDR3 sequence is 12 residues long. Germline V CDR1 and CDR2: SEHNR, FQNEAQ (reference sequence). The data were taken from a study of shared clonotypes between healthy human individuals. Overall study findings and caveats: Across subsets, estimated richness was generally greater for naive than for memory populations.

Profiling relied on immunoSEQ multiplex PCR, and the TCRdb table lists in-frame clones only, not all of them. The sample records 650,000 to 700,000 clones, less than 95% being singletons. Input material: memory CD8+ T cells from PBMCs. As to subset: CD45RO+ cells pooled with CCR7-negative TemRA cells. The J gene is TRBJ1-3, the V gene TRBV7-9, with 8 bases fitting TRBD1. The receptor comes from a man aged 18 to 35 in good health. Some clones in this sample may be carry-over from other donors' samples. CDR3 region: CASSLQGEAIYF. CDR3 nucleotides: TGTGCCAGCAGCCTACAGGGGGAAGCCATATATTTT.